The clone carrying this TCR beta chain was detected a few times. The antigen is undetermined. This entry comes from a study of T-cell memory formation after mild COVID-19. Study outcomes and limitations: Several responding clones turned up in pre-infection memory, indicating that cross-reactive memory may have taken part. There was a balanced CD4/CD8 profile in clones contracting day 15 to 85, and later expanders leaned CD4+.

The CDR3 has 17 residues. The V end was cut by 2 bases, the J end by 2 bases, with 16 bases between. A 5'RACE reaction primed in the constant segment made cDNA libraries of TCR alpha and TCR beta, and these carried sample barcodes and UMIs. From the 5' RACE reads, TCRdb called clonotypes with MiXCR, one entry per CDR3 protein. Of a few hundred thousand distinct CDR3 sequences in the sample, around 25% were seen once. The TCR sequence derives from an adult woman who had mild COVID-19 (a few samples of this study predate the infection). Cell type and time point are not known. The sample comprised PBMCs or a T cell subset sorted from them (not recorded which). The chain links TRBV12-3 or TRBV12-4 to TRBJ1-5; TRBD1 might be the D (5 bases). The CDR3 sequence: CASSLSPPGIGNQPQHF. The CDR3 DNA sequence: TGTGCCAGCAGTTTAAGCCCACCAGGGATCGGCAATCAGCCCCAGCATTTT.